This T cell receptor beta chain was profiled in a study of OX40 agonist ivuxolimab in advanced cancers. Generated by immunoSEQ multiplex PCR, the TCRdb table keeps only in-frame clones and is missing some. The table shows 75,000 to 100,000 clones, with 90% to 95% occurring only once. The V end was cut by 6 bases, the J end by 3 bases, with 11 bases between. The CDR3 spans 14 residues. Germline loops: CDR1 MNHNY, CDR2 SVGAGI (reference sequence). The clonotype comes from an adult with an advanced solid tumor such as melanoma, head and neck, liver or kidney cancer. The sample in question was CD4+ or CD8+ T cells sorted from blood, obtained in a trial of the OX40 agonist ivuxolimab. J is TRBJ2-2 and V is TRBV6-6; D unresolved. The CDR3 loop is CASSQPMDTGELFF. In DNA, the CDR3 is TGTGCCAGCAGCCAGCCAATGGACACCGGGGAGCTGTTTTTT.